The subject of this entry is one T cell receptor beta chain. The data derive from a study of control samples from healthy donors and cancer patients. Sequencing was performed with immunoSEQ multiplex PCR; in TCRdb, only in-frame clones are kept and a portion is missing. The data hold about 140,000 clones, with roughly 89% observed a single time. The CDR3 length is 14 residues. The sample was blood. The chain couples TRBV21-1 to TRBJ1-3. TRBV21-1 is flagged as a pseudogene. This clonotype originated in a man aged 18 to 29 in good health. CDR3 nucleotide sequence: TGTGCCAGCAGCGGGGGGGGCTCTGGAAACACCATATATTTT. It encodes CASSGGGSGNTIYF.